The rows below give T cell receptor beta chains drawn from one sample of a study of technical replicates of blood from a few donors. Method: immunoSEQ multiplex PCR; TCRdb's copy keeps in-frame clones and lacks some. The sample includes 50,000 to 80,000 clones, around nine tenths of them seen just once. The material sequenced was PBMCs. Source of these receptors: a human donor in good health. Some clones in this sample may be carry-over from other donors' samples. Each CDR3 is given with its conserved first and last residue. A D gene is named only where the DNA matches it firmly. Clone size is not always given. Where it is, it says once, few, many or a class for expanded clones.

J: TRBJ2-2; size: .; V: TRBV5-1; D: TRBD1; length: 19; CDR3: CASSLVRGVDRGATGELFF; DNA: TGCGCCAGCAGCTTGGTCCGCGGGGTGGACAGGGGGGCCACCGGGGAGCTGTTTTTT
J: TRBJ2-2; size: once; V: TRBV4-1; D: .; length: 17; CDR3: CASSQDRGAENTGELFF; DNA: TGCGCCAGCAGCCAAGACCGCGGGGCCGAGAACACCGGGGAGCTGTTTTTT
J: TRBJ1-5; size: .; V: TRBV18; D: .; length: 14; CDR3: CASSPDRSYQPQHF; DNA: TGTGCCAGCTCACCGGACAGATCTTATCAGCCCCAGCATTTT
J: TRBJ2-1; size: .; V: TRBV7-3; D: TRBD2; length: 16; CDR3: CASSSGLAGPRGEQFF; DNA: TGTGCCAGCAGCTCGGGACTAGCGGGCCCGCGGGGTGAGCAGTTCTTC
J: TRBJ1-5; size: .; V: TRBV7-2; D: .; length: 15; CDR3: CASSLVGQSNQPQHF; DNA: TGTGCCAGCAGCTTAGTAGGACAGTCCAATCAGCCCCAGCATTTT
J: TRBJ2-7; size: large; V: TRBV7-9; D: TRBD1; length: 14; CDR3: CASSLRDRVGEQYF; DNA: TGTGCCAGCAGCCTCCGGGACAGGGTTGGCGAGCAGTACTTC
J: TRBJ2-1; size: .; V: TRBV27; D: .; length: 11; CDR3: CASSKTDEQFF; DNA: TGTGCCAGCAGTAAGACAGATGAGCAGTTCTTC
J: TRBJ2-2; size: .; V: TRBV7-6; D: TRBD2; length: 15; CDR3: CASSYEGLDTGELFF; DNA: TGTGCCAGCAGCTATGAGGGACTAGACACCGGGGAGCTGTTTTTT
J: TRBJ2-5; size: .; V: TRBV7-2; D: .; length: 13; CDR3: CASSSGGGKTQYF; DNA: TGTGCCAGCAGCTCGGGGGGCGGAAAGACCCAGTACTTC
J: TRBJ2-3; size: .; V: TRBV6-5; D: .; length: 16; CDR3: CASSYGAGEQGDTQYF; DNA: TGTGCCAGCAGTTACGGGGCGGGGGAACAGGGAGATACGCAGTATTTT
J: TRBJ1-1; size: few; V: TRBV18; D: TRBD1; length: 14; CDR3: CASSSGTGFTEAFF; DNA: TGTGCCAGCTCCTCCGGGACAGGGTTCACTGAAGCTTTCTTT
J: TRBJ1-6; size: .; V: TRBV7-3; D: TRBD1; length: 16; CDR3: CASSSGQGTNNSPLHF; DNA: TGTGCCAGCAGCTCCGGACAGGGGACGAACAATTCACCCCTCCACTTT
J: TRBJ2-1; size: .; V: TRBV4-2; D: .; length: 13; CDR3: CASSQGTHNEQFF; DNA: TGTGCCAGCAGCCAAGGTACTCACAATGAGCAGTTCTTC
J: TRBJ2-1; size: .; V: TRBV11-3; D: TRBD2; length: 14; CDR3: CASSLGGLYNEQFF; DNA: TGTGCCAGCAGCTTAGGGGGACTATACAATGAGCAGTTCTTC
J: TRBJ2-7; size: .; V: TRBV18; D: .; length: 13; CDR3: CASSPLEGVEQYF; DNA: TGTGCCAGCTCACCACTTGAGGGAGTCGAGCAGTACTTC
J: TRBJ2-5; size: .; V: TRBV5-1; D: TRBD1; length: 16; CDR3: CASTSGGTGYQETQYF; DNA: TGCGCCAGCACCTCCGGTGGGACAGGCTACCAAGAGACCCAGTACTTC
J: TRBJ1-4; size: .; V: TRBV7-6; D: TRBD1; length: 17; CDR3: CASSNRQGLGTNEKLFF; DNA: TGTGCCAGCAGCAACAGACAGGGGCTCGGCACTAATGAAAAACTGTTTTTT
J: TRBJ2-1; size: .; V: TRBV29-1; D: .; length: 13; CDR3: CSSRWVADNEQFF; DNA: TGCAGCTCACGGTGGGTGGCGGACAATGAGCAGTTCTTC
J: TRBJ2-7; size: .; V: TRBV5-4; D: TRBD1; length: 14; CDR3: CASSSGRGSYEQYF; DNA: TGTGCCAGCAGCTCCGGCAGGGGGTCCTACGAGCAGTACTTC
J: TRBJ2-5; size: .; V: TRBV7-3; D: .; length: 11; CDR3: CASSLAETQYF; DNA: TGTGCCAGCAGCTTGGCAGAGACCCAGTACTTC
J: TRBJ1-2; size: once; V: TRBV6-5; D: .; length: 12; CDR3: CASKEANYGYTF; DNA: TGTGCCAGCAAGGAGGCTAACTATGGCTACACCTTC
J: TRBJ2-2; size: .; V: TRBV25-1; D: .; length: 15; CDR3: CASSEQTGHSGELFF; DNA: TGTGCCAGCAGTGAACAAACAGGGCATTCGGGGGAGCTGTTTTTT